What follows are 20 T cell receptor beta chains derived from one specimen sequenced in a study of beta chain features in type 1 diabetes. Reverse transcribing all isolated RNA meant expressed TCRB transcripts were sequenced. Clones were read by immunoSEQ multiplex PCR, and TCRdb kept only the in-frame ones, dropping some. The sample contains roughly 500,000 clones, 10% to 12% of which appear only once. Specimen: naive CD4+ T cells from blood. These receptors all come from a woman between 18 and 29 years old in good health.

The chain carries TRBV7-3 and TRBJ1-2; a weak D match, TRBD1 (5 bases). CDR3 length equals 14 residues. CDR1 and CDR2 (germline): SGHTA, FQGTGA. V was cut by 5 bases and J by 4 bases, with 14 bases left in between. The DNA of the CDR3 is TGTGCCAGCAGCCCTCGGGACCGTGGCTATGGCTACACCTTC. Amino acids: CASSPRDRGYGYTF.

This clone was counted only a few times. This rearrangement joins TRBV29-1 to TRBJ1-2, with TRBD1 as a possible D gene (5 bases). Germline V gene sequence: CDR1 SQVTM, CDR2 ANQGSEA. V gave up 8 bases and J gave up 4 bases, with 17 bases separating them. This CDR3 is built from 13 residues. CDR3 DNA sequence: TGCAGCACCCGCCCGGGGCCAGGCTATGGCTACACCTTC. It translates to CSTRPGPGYGYTF.

This clone appeared a few times. V and J are TRBV6-5 and TRBJ1-2, with TRBD1 matching 8 bases. Germline-derived CDR1 and CDR2 are MNHEY and SVGAGI. Trimming took 2 bases from V and 7 from J; bases not matched to a gene: 6. There are 14 residues in the CDR3. CDR3 in amino acids: CASSYRDRRTGYTF. CDR3 coding DNA: TGTGCCAGCAGTTACCGGGACAGGCGGACTGGCTACACCTTC.

This rearrangement joins TRBV7-2 to TRBJ2-3, with D maybe TRBD1 (6 bases). Germline lookup yields CDR1 SGHTA and CDR2 FQGNSA. The CDR3 runs 12 residues. V lost 6 bases to trimming and J lost 11 bases, with 15 bases between them. The CDR3 DNA is TGTGCCAGCAGAAAACAGGGCCAACTGCAGTATTTT. Protein: CASRKQGQLQYF.

This clone has a handful of counts. The chain has TRBV5-4 and TRBJ2-5, with 7 bases lining up with TRBD2. The germline V gene has CDR1 SGHNT and CDR2 YYREEE (reference sequence). V trimming: 2 bases; J trimming: 2 bases; junction bases outside the gene matches: 3. The CDR3 runs to 14 residues. CDR3 amino acids: CASSLAGPQETQYF. In DNA form, the CDR3 reads TGTGCCAGCAGCTTAGCGGGGCCTCAAGAGACCCAGTACTTC.

The chain links TRBV11-2 to TRBJ2-7; D may correspond to TRBD1 or TRBD2 (5 bases each). The ends were cut back, 3 bases at V and 3 bases at J, with 12 bases in the middle. Looked up from germline, CDR1 is SGHAT and CDR2 is FQNNGV. The CDR3 runs 14 residues. Written as DNA, the CDR3 is TGTGCCAGCAGCTTGCCGGGACCGATCTACGAGCAGTACTTC. Protein sequence: CASSLPGPIYEQYF.

This clone occurred a few times. DNA for the CDR3: TGTGCCAGCACCTATAGCGGGACCGGACATACGCAGTATTTT. Translation: CASTYSGTGHTQYF. The rearrangement joins TRBV9 to TRBJ2-3; TRBD2 agrees at 8 bases. From germline, CDR1 is SGDLS and CDR2 YYNGEE. The CDR3 has 14 amino acids. Trimming took 6 bases from V and 7 from J; bases not matched to a gene: 10.

This clone has just a few counts. The chain links TRBV30 to TRBJ1-6; D is possibly TRBD1 (5 bases). Per the germline V gene, CDR1 is GTSNPN and CDR2 is SVGIG (reference sequence). This CDR3 has 13 amino acids. V lost 1 base and J 11 bases, leaving 12 bases between the germline ends. CDR3 sequence: CAWSEGTATPLHF. CDR3 DNA sequence: TGTGCCTGGAGTGAGGGGACGGCGACACCCCTCCACTTT.

This clone was seen a handful of times. The gene calls are TRBV7-2 and TRBJ2-3; D is perhaps TRBD1 or TRBD2 (7 bases each). Trimming took 5 bases from V and 7 from J, leaving 19 bases between them. Germline-derived CDR1 and CDR2 are SGHTA and FQGNSA. The CDR3 loop spans 15 amino acids. Written as DNA, the CDR3 is TGTGCCAGCAGCCCGTCAGCCAGGGGGGGGCATACGCAGTATTTT. It specifies CASSPSARGGHTQYF.

This clone was observed a handful of times. This chain joins TRBV7-2 and TRBJ2-3; TRBD1 is a possible D gene (6 bases). This CDR3 is built from 15 residues. Germline CDR1 SGHTA, CDR2 FQGNSA. Trimming shortened V by 3 bases and J by 6 bases, and 16 bases separated the two germline ends. CDR3 loop: CASSFLQGYPDTQYF. CDR3 sequence (DNA): TGTGCCAGCAGCTTCCTCCAGGGGTATCCTGATACGCAGTATTTT.

This chain links TRBV9 with TRBJ2-1, with 10 nucleotides matching TRBD2. Trimming cost V 4 bases and J 7 bases; bases outside gene matches: 8. CDR3 length equals 15 residues. Germline V gene data show CDR1 as SGDLS and CDR2 as YYNGEE. Written as DNA, the CDR3 is TGTGCCAGCAGCCCCAGCGGGGGGGCTTGGAATGAGCAGTTCTTC. Its protein product is CASSPSGGAWNEQFF.

This clone was counted a few times. The chain recombines TRBV9 with TRBJ1-4; weak D call: TRBD1 (6 bases). The V gene's germline CDR1 is SGDLS and CDR2 YYNGEE. CDR3 size: 17 residues. V was clipped by 4 bases and J by 0 bases, with 16 bases between them. In DNA, the CDR3 is TGTGCCAGCAGCCCACAGGGCCCGACTTCAACTAATGAAAAACTGTTTTTT. Translation gives CASSPQGPTSTNEKLFF. The full variable domain, rest sourced from reference TRBV9 and TRBJ1-4, is DSGVTQTPKHLITATGQRVTLRCSPRSGDLSVYWYQQSLDQGLQFLIQYYNGEERAKGNILERFSAQQFPDLHSELNLSSLELGDSALYFCASSPQGPTSTNEKLFFGSGTQLSVL.

This clone was counted between two and nine times. The chain joins TRBV11-2 to TRBJ1-4; the D is unclear. Deletions cut 6 bases from V and 1 base from J, with 9 bases between. The CDR3 is 14 amino acids. Germline CDR1 reads SGHAT; CDR2 reads FQNNGV. CDR3: CASRSVGTNEKLFF. Written as DNA, the CDR3 is TGTGCCAGCAGAAGCGTGGGAACTAATGAAAAACTGTTTTTT.

This chain uses TRBV7-8 with TRBJ2-7; D gene ambiguous. CDR1 and CDR2 from the germline V gene are SGHVS and FQNEAQ. The CDR3 runs 13 residues. The V and J ends lost 10 bases and 2 bases respectively, with 15 bases between them. CDR3 DNA: TGTGCCACCTCAACACCTTACGCCTACGAGCAGTACTTC. Amino acids: CATSTPYAYEQYF. The full variable domain, with the rest looked up from reference TRBV7-8 and TRBJ2-7, is GAGVSQSPRYKVAKRGQDVALRCDPISGHVSLFWYQQALGQGPEFLTYFQNEAQLDKSGLPSDRFFAERPEGSVSTLKIQRTQQEDSAVYLCATSTPYAYEQYFGPGTRLTVT.

The V gene is TRBV9, the J gene TRBJ2-6, with D unresolved. This CDR3 contains 16 residues. V lost 3 bases to trimming and J lost 5 bases, with 15 bases between them. CDR1 and CDR2 from the germline V gene are SGDLS and YYNGEE. CDR3 residues: CASSAYPTVRANVLTF. CDR3 nucleotide sequence: TGTGCCAGCAGCGCCTATCCAACGGTGCGGGCCAACGTCCTGACTTTC.

This clone was counted only a few times. This sequence joins TRBV4-2 and TRBJ2-5; D not resolved. CDR3 length: 14 residues. Trimming shortened V by 3 bases and J by 5 bases, and 13 bases separated the two germline ends. Germline-derived CDR1 and CDR2 are LGHNA and YNFKEQ. This CDR3 reads CASSQGRRWETQYF. CDR3 DNA: TGTGCCAGCAGCCAGGGTCGTCGTTGGGAGACCCAGTACTTC.

The chain has TRBV14 and TRBJ2-2, with 7 bases lining up with TRBD1. With 4 bases clipped from V and 6 bases from J, the junction kept 2 bases outside the gene matches. The CDR3 sequence is 13 residues long. CDR1 and CDR2 from the germline V gene are SGHDN and FVKESK. For the CDR3, the DNA is TGTGCCAGCAGCCCTGACAGGGCCGGGGAGCTGTTTTTT. This gives the protein CASSPDRAGELFF.

The sample holds a few counts of this clone. The DNA for the CDR3 is TGCGCCAGCAGCCAAGATCAGAATGAGCAGTTCTTC. Protein sequence: CASSQDQNEQFF. The chain couples TRBV4-1 to TRBJ2-1; D remains unclear. Per the germline V gene, CDR1 is MGHRA and CDR2 is YSYEKL. The V end lost 0 bases, the J end lost 7 bases, and 4 bases lay between the germline ends. CDR3 size: 12 residues.

This clone was counted between two and nine times. The rearrangement uses TRBV23-1 and TRBJ2-1, with D uncertain. TRBV23-1 is designated an ORF whose function remains uncertain. Trimming removed 0 bases from V and 5 bases from J, with 14 bases in between. The CDR3 spans 16 residues. CDR3 residues: CASSQSWLGRNNEQFF. CDR3 nucleotides: TGCGCCAGCAGTCAATCATGGTTAGGCCGCAACAATGAGCAGTTCTTC.

This clone was seen only a few times. The CDR3 DNA is TGCAGCGTTGACCATGGGGCCAACGTCCTGACTTTC. Amino acid sequence: CSVDHGANVLTF. The rearrangement joins TRBV29-1 to TRBJ2-6, with D uncertain. The CDR3 is 12 residues long. Germline loops: CDR1 SQVTM, CDR2 ANQGSEA. V lost 3 bases and J lost 3, with 3 bases in between.